This TCR beta chain comes out of a study of identical twins (dated by TCRdb to 2015 to 2016). Turning to the overall study: TCR alpha and beta repertoires from monozygotic twins, unrelated adults of various ages and cord blood were deep-sequenced to test whether fetal clonotypes persist. To rule out contamination, replicate twin experiments were performed at different times with different library preparation protocols.

Every donor was a healthy Caucasian. The twin cohort consisted of three pairs of female monozygotic twins, all aged about 18 to 29 years. The RNA used for TCR libraries was isolated from peripheral blood mononuclear cells. There are a few counts of this clonotype. Its antigen specificity is not known. Per-base qualities were not stored, and no clone one base away is much larger. General conclusions and limits of the study: Abundant cord blood beta clonotypes had fewer insertions, young adult naive repertoires showed a similar but weaker trend, and memory repertoires showed no such trend. Because the same donors could not be followed over many years, the conclusions relied on cross-sectional statistical analysis. The excess sharing between twins in beta out-of-frame sequences was weaker because fewer shared sequences reduced the signal-to-noise ratio. Out-of-frame TCR alpha sharing in monozygotic twins was systematically underestimated by recombination models, whereas sharing between unrelated individuals was in agreement with the recombination models. Zero-insertion analyses could be partly confounded by invariant T cells such as MAIT and iNKT, though diverse VJ usage argued against such confounding for most clonotypes. Compared with coincidental sharing between unrelated individuals, out-of-frame TCR alpha sequences shared between twins showed an excess of sequences with low generation probability.

Library generation was performed with 5' RACE. The sequencer was an Illumina HiSeq 2000. Template switching introduced a universal primer binding site; the final cDNA contained a unique molecular identifier, enabling accurate counting of TCR cDNA molecules. First-strand cDNA for TCR alpha and beta chains was synthesized from specific primers in the conserved constant-segment region. To control for contamination, every cDNA library was double barcoded, receiving both a SMART-Mk sample barcode and Illumina barcodes. Two successive PCR steps introduced TruSeq adapter sequences along with Illumina sample barcodes. TCR alpha and beta cDNA libraries were sequenced on the Illumina HiSeq platform with custom primers. The authors' analysis ran thus. Raw reads were processed with MiGEC to extract unique molecular identifiers, and MiXCR was used to determine CDR3 positions. For each individual, recombination models were inferred using an EM algorithm with the repgenHMM and IGoR tools. The analysis of shared clonotypes was done with the tcR package in R, with sharing normalized by the product of cloneset sizes. To study raw recombination free of thymic and clonal selection effects, out-of-frame nonproductive sequences were analyzed. TCRdb reran the public reads through fastp at Q25 and MiXCR, keeping productive beta chains. Rows with one shared CDR3 protein collapse into an entry with the most common genes and DNA. For this entry, the V and J calls and clone size follow TCRdb and not the study's own pipeline. The sample table records under 900,000 distinct CDR3 sequences; roughly 20% of these occur just once. Roughly 13% of the sample rests with the top ten.

Cut back by 5 bases and 1 base, the V and J ends lie 13 bases apart. The CDR3 measures 14 amino acids from cysteine to phenylalanine. The only DNA kept is the CDR3, 42 bases in frame from the first base. From a lookup of the germline V gene (reference sequence), CDR1 and CDR2 are DFQATT and SNEGSKA. These data also featured in a second study, about T cells expressing NK-cell markers. As that second study puts it: TCR beta-chain repertoires were profiled in sorted CD3+CD56+NKG2C+, CD3+CD56+NKG2C- and CD3+CD56-NKG2C+ T-cell subsets from fewer than 10 donors. Among the eight sequenced donors, seven were HCMV-seropositive and one was HCMV-seronegative. To restrict sorting to alphabetaTCR-expressing T cells, an anti-gammadeltaTCR antibody was added in several experiments. For five or six donors, the dominant CD3+CD56+NKG2C+ clonotypes were among the top 10 CD8+ clonotypes and accounted for roughly 1.0-7.5% of CD8+ T cells. Those dominant clonotypes were again the most abundant among CD3+CD56-NKG2C+ cells in a few donors, at roughly 25-65%. Whether the expanded NKG2C-expressing T cell clones were specific for HCMV antigens was left unclear. Randomly selected healthy volunteers, three men and five women, were used as the eight sequenced donors. HCMV-specific IgG was detected in serum with a commercial ELISA kit to determine HCMV serostatus. For about 6 donors, bulk peripheral blood T-cell repertoires were additionally sequenced from unsorted PBMC. Reads were demultiplexed and grouped by UMI with MIGEC, and clonotypes were assembled and quantified with MiTCR. To exclude erroneous sequences, any TCR cDNA sequence not supported by at least two reads was discarded. The tcR package was used for downstream repertoire analysis, and clonotypes were matched between fractions using CDR3 nucleotide sequence together with V segment. VDJmatch was used to annotate antigen specificity against VDJdb, with one amino acid substitution in CDR3 permitted.

This clonotype was sampled from a young woman in good health. Recombination connected TRBV20-1 to TRBJ2-3; the D region is possibly TRBD1 or TRBD2, each matching across 5 bases. Sequencing was performed on PBMCs. The sequenced DNA: TGCAGTGCTCCTTCTCGGGGCGGCACAGATACGCAGTATTTT. This sequence encodes CSAPSRGGTDTQYF.